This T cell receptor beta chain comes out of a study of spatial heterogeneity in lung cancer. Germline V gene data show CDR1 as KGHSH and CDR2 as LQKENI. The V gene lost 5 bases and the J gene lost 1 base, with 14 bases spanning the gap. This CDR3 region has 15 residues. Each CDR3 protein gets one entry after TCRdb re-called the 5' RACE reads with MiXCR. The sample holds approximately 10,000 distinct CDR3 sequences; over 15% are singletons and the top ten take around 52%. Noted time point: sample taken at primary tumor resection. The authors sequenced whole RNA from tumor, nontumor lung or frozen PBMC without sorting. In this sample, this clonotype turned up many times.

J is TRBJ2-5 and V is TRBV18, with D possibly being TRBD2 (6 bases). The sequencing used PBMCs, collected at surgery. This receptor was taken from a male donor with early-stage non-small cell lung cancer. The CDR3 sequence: CASSSLIGSQETQYF. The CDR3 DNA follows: TGTGCCAGCTCATCCTTGATCGGGAGCCAAGAGACCCAGTACTTC.